Each of the 7 T cell receptor beta chains below was sequenced from the same sample in a study of T cells expressing NK-cell markers. TCRdb reprocessed the 5' RACE reads and stores each CDR3 protein as one record, lacking DNA. In total, the table holds 550,000 or so distinct CDR3 sequences. Specimen: blood T cells: a sorted CD56 or NKG2C T cell subset, CD4+ or CD8+ T cells, or bulk PBMC T cells (not recorded which). The receptors come from a man aged 18 to 30 in good health.

The chain links TRBV5-6 to TRBJ2-1. CDR1 SGHDT and CDR2 YYEEEE come from the germline V gene. The length of the CDR3 is 14 residues. This CDR3 reads CASSPIGRTGEQFF.

This chain uses TRBV20-1 with TRBJ2-1; TCRdb's D gene call, TRBD1, goes unchecked for lack of DNA. CDR3 size: 14 residues. CDR1 and CDR2 from the germline V gene are DFQATT and SNEGSKA (reference sequence). The CDR3 reads CSAPMPGSANEQFF.

The J gene is TRBJ1-2, the V gene TRBV10-3; TCRdb reports TRBD1, a call that lacks DNA to check it against. In germline, CDR1 is ENHRY, CDR2 SYGVKD. CDR3 length: 15 residues. The CDR3 sequence: CAISGSQRGAYGYTF.

The V call is TRBV4-3, the J call TRBJ2-2; with no DNA, the TCRdb D assignment of TRBD1 cannot be verified. The CDR3 totals 18 residues. Germline CDR1 reads LGHNA; CDR2 reads YSLEER. The CDR3 protein is CASSLWAHQGTNTGELFF.

The V call is TRBV7-9, the J call TRBJ2-1; absent DNA, TCRdb's TRBD1 call cannot be checked. The CDR3 length is 14 residues. CDR1 and CDR2 from the germline V gene are SEHNR and FQNEAQ (reference sequence). The CDR3 is CASSEQGRSNEQFF.

CDR3 in amino acids: CASSLGTGANQPQHF. The genes are TRBV5-1 and TRBJ1-5; TCRdb lists TRBD1, though no DNA is available to test this call. CDR1 and CDR2 (germline): SGHRS, YFSETQ. The CDR3 is 15 amino acids.

The chain is built from TRBV24-1 and TRBJ2-2; lacking DNA, the TRBD1 call made by TCRdb goes unchecked. The CDR3 runs to 15 residues. Germline V lookup: CDR1 KGHDR, CDR2 SFDVKD. CDR3 amino acids: CATSAAPANTGELFF.